This T cell receptor (beta chain) derives from a study of post-analysis software for immune sequencing data (dated by TCRdb to between 2014 and 2017). Looking at the study overall: The recorded disease courses included relapsing-remitting, secondary progressive and progressive-relapsing multiple sclerosis, and some patients had no subtype annotation. The patient repertoires were compared against about 10 previously published healthy control repertoires obtained from donors aged roughly 6 to 28 years. A subset of samples was prepared in parallel using single-end sample barcoding, then pooled and co-amplified after Illumina adapter ligation. Results and caveats for the whole study, not just this receptor: Patients showed significantly higher frequencies than controls for roughly five TRBV segments, among them TRBV5-6, TRBV5-1 and TRBV20-1. Multiple sclerosis patients had significantly lower normalized Chao1 diversity than controls, a result that suggests substantial peripheral T-cell clonal expansion. Direct clustering with F measure revealed strong co-clustering of samples prepared in the same batch, which led to a batch-effect correction. The control group was slightly older than the multiple sclerosis patient group.

There are a few counts of this clonotype. Its binding antigen is unknown. No base qualities exist here, and no much larger clone lies one base off it. Looking up the germline V gene yields CDR1 SGHDT and CDR2 YYEEEE. The CDR3 contains 12 residues, cysteine and phenylalanine counted. Here the CDR3 DNA is all that survives: 36 bases in frame from base 1. Deletion took 5 bases off V and 7 bases off J, with a span of 10 bases between the germline ends. Library prep was done by PCR. Sequencing instrument: Illumina HiSeq 2500. To reduce PCR and sequencing biases, unique molecular identifiers were built into the TCR beta cDNA libraries. Per 1 to 10 million input T cells, some 500,000 cDNA molecules were obtained, such that each molecule approximated one T cell. The patient libraries were prepared and sequenced with the same protocol used for the earlier healthy control dataset. Within a given batch, samples were prepared together, multiplexed and sequenced on the same HiSeq lane. Regarding the original processing steps: MIGEC handled the raw barcoded reads, throwing out single-read molecular identifier groups before consensus assembly and CDR3 extraction. VDJtools was used for post-analysis of the clonotype tables, with diversity normalized by down-sampling every dataset to the smallest sample size. To correct batch-related cross-sample contamination, repertoire overlap clustering matched CDR3 amino acid sequences but not nucleotide sequences. TCRdb trimmed the raw reads at Q25, called clones with MiXCR and kept productive beta chains. Rows are combined by CDR3 protein, so each entry shows the most common genes and DNA. These V and J calls are TCRdb output, not the study's own analysis. For this sample the table gives around 150,000 distinct CDR3 sequences, of which roughly 35% were detected only once. 28% of the sample is taken by the ten largest.

Sample time point, as interpreted from the label and publication: second blood draw from one MS patient after hematopoietic stem cell transplantation. To demonstrate the VDJtools post-analysis software, TCR beta repertoires were profiled from the peripheral blood of about a dozen young patients with multiple sclerosis. The multiple sclerosis patients were children and adolescents ranging in age from 6 to 15 years. The receptor's source is a girl aged 10-17 years with multiple sclerosis. Donor details come from another sample of the same person, matched by shared clones. This specimen consisted of blood, obtained after autologous hematopoietic stem cell transplantation. Here the chain combines TRBV5-6 and TRBJ2-1; the D gene identity is not certain. The nucleotides are TGTGCCAGCAGTTTCACTTGGAATGAGCAGTTCTTC. Its protein product is CASSFTWNEQFF.